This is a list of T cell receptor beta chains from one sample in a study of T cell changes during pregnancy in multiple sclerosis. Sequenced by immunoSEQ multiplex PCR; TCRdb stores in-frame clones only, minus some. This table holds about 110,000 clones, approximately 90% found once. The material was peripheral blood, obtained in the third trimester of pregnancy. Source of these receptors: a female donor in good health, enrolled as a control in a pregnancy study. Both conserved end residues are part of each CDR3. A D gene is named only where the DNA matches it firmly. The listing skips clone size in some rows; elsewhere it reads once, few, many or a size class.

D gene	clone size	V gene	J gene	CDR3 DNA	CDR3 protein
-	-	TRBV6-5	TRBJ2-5	TGTGCCAGCAGTTCCAGACCCGGGGAGACCCAGTACTTC	CASSSRPGETQYF
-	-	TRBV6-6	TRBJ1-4	TGTGCCAGCAGTTACGACGGGAGAGGGGAAAAACTGTTTTTT	CASSYDGRGEKLFF
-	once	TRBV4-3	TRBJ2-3	TGCGCCAGCAGCCACTCCCGGGTCCCTTCAGATACGCAGTATTTT	CASSHSRVPSDTQYF
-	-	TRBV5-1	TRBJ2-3	TGCGCCAGCAGCTTGAGGGGGGGAGATGCAGATACGCAGTATTTT	CASSLRGGDADTQYF
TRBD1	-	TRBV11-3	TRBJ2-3	TGTGCCAGCAGCTCCGGGACAGGGGTGGGCTCGGATACGCAGTATTTT	CASSSGTGVGSDTQYF
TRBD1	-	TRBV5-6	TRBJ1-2	TGTGCCAGCAGCCGCGGAGACAGGGGGCTTGGTGGCTACACCTTC	CASSRGDRGLGGYTF
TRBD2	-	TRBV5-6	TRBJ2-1	TGTGCCAGCAGCTTGGGGCGGGGGGGCTACAATGAGCAGTTCTTC	CASSLGRGGYNEQFF
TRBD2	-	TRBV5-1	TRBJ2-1	TGCGCCAGCAGTGTGGCGGGGCGGGGGGAAGTAGATGAGCAGTTCTTC	CASSVAGRGEVDEQFF
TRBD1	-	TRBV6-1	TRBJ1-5	TGTGCCAGCAGTGAAAGCAGCCCTAGACAGGGGCTGGGACAGCCCCAGCATTTT	CASSESSPRQGLGQPQHF
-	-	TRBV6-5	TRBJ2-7	TGTGCCAGCAGTTCCTCAGCCGGGACATCGGCGGAAAAGCAGTACTTC	CASSSSAGTSAEKQYF
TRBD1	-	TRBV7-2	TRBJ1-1	TGTGCCAGCAGCTTAGGGACAGGGGAAGCTTTCTTT	CASSLGTGEAFF
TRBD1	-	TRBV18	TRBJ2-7	TGTGCCAGCTCCCAGTACTCGGGACAGGGGGCTGGCTCTCTCTACGAGCAGTACTTC	CASSQYSGQGAGSLYEQYF
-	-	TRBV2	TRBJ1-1	TGTGCCAGCAGTGAACCGGATACCGGGACTGAAGCTTTCTTT	CASSEPDTGTEAFF
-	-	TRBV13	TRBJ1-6	TGTGCCAGCAGCTTAGGCCCGGGACAAATAAATTCACCCCTCCACTTT	CASSLGPGQINSPLHF